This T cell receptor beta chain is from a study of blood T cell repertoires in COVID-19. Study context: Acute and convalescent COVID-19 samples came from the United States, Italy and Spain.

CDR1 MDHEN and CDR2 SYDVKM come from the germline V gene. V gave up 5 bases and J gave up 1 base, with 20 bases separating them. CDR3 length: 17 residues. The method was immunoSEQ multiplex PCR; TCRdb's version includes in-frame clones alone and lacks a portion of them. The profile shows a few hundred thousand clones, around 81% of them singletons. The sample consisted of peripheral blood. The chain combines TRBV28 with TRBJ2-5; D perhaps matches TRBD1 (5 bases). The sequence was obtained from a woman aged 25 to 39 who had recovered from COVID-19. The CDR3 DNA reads TGTGCCAGCAGTCCCCAGGGCTTTGGTTCGGGCCAAGAGACCCAGTACTTC. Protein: CASSPQGFGSGQETQYF.